One and the same sample provided the 3 T cell receptor beta chains below, sequenced in a study of cytomegalovirus exposure and HLA in healthy donors. This PCR relied on a set of 60 Vbeta primers and 13 Jbeta primers. Using immunoSEQ multiplex PCR, the repertoire was profiled, and TCRdb retains in-frame clones only, with some absent. Among approximately 120,000 clones listed, roughly 78% were seen once. Sequencing input: PBMCs. These receptors came from a man in his thirties or forties in good health and CMV-seronegative.

V is TRBV2 and J is TRBJ1-1; 10 bases are shared with TRBD1. The length of the CDR3 is 18 residues. CDR1 is SNHLY, CDR2 FYNNEI, per germline. V lost 5 bases and J lost 0; bases outside the gene matches: 12. The CDR3 nucleotides read TGTGCCAGCAGTCCCTACGACAGGGGGCTTGGGATGAACACTGAAGCTTTCTTT. This sequence encodes CASSPYDRGLGMNTEAFF.

In this sample, this clone turned up once. The chain combines TRBV6-6 with TRBJ2-4, with D possibly being TRBD2 (5 bases). Trimming pared 2 bases from V and 6 bases from J, leaving 5 bases between. CDR1 and CDR2 from the germline V gene are MNHNY and SVGAGI (reference sequence). The CDR3 consists of 12 residues. The CDR3 DNA is TGTGCCAGCAGTTACGAGGGAAACATTCAGTACTTC. It translates to CASSYEGNIQYF.

This clone has just one count. The gene calls are TRBV7-2 and TRBJ2-3; tentatively, D is TRBD1 (6 bases). This CDR3 has 15 amino acids. V was trimmed by 2 bases and J by 3 bases, leaving 12 bases between them. Germline CDR1 is SGHTA and CDR2 is FQGNSA. The CDR3 here is CASSLQGQSTDTQYF. Written as DNA, the CDR3 is TGTGCCAGCAGCTTACAGGGGCAATCGACAGATACGCAGTATTTT.